The 14 T cell receptor beta chains listed next were all sequenced from one sample in a study of blood T cell repertoires in COVID-19. The data were produced by immunoSEQ multiplex PCR, yet TCRdb's version contains in-frame clones alone and is incomplete. This sample has about 430,000 clones, with approximately 91% found just once. Sequencing used PBMCs or T cells enriched from blood (not recorded which). The receptors derive from a woman under 30 who had been exposed to COVID-19.

This clone was seen only once. The CDR3 region is CATSRAQGTSHEQYF. The CDR3 coding sequence is TGTGCCACCAGCAGAGCACAGGGTACTTCTCACGAGCAGTACTTC. The rearrangement uses TRBV15 and TRBJ2-7, with D maybe TRBD1 (6 bases). V was trimmed by 1 base and J by 5 bases, leaving 15 bases between them. Germline V gene sequence: CDR1 LNHNV, CDR2 YYDKDF (reference sequence). The CDR3 runs 15 residues.

CDR3 protein: CASSERTGVNTEAFF. DNA of the CDR3: TGTGCCAGCAGTGAACGAACAGGGGTGAACACTGAAGCTTTCTTT. The chain employs TRBV6-1 and TRBJ1-1, with 7 bases aligning to TRBD1. The CDR3 runs 15 residues. CDR1 and CDR2 (germline): MNHNS, SASEGT. Trimming at V came to 2 bases and at J to 0 bases, leaving 3 bases not matched to a gene.

J is TRBJ2-3 and V is TRBV29-1, with TRBD2 matching 12 bases. The ends lost 1 base at V and 0 bases at J; junction bases unmatched: 8. The CDR3 covers 18 residues. CDR1 is SQVTM and CDR2 is ANQGSEA in the germline V gene. CDR3 residues: CSVEGDASGRASTDTQYF. For the CDR3, the DNA is TGCAGCGTTGAAGGCGATGCTAGCGGGAGGGCAAGCACAGATACGCAGTATTTT.

This clone occurred once. The V and J genes are TRBV2 and TRBJ1-1; 10 bases match TRBD1. This CDR3 is built from 16 residues. V lost 8 bases, J lost 1 base, and 10 bases stayed unmatched. The V gene's germline CDR1 is SNHLY and CDR2 FYNNEI. CDR3 nucleotide sequence: TGTGCCAGCTCTTTTTCGGACAGGGGGAGGAACACTGAAGCTTTCTTT. Translation gives CASSFSDRGRNTEAFF.

The J gene is TRBJ2-2, the V gene TRBV12-3 or TRBV12-4; no firm D call. The CDR3 sequence is 11 residues long. V lost 5 bases and J 5 bases, leaving 3 bases between the germline ends. CDR3 DNA sequence: TGTGCCAGCAGTCAAACCGGGGAGCTGTTTTTT. This sequence encodes CASSQTGELFF.

The gene calls are TRBV15 and TRBJ1-4; TRBD1 matches 8 bases. V lost 3 bases to trimming and J lost 5 bases; unmatched junction nucleotides: 14. CDR1 is LNHNV, CDR2 YYDKDF, per germline (reference sequence). The CDR3 is 18 residues long. The CDR3 coding sequence is TGTGCCACCAGCAGTAGACAGGGGCGAATCCCAAGGAATGAAAAACTGTTTTTT. Translation: CATSSRQGRIPRNEKLFF.

Concerning this clone: Other DNA variants within this sample encode the same CDR3. The genes are TRBV7-2 and TRBJ2-1; a possible D gene is TRBD2 (5 bases). This CDR3 is 19 amino acids long. Germline V CDR1 and CDR2: SGHTA, FQGNSA. V shed 5 bases and J shed 0 bases, with 23 bases lying between them. The CDR3 DNA reads as TGTGCCAGCAGCGCACCGATGGCCGCCAGCGGAAGCTCCTACAATGAGCAGTTCTTC. It codes for CASSAPMAASGSSYNEQFF.

The chain recombines TRBV7-9 with TRBJ2-2; no firm D call. CDR1 is SEHNR, CDR2 FQNEAQ, per germline (reference sequence). The CDR3 spans 14 residues. V was pared by 1 base and J by 1 base, with 4 bases between. In DNA, the CDR3 is TGTGCCAGCAGCTTAGATAGGAACACCGGGGAGCTGTTTTTT. Its protein is CASSLDRNTGELFF.

The chain carries TRBV19 and TRBJ2-1; no definite D call. V lost 7 bases and J lost 3, with 4 bases in between. The germline gives CDR1 LNHDA, CDR2 SQIVND (reference sequence). The CDR3 consists of 11 residues. The CDR3 here is CASTSYNEQFF. The CDR3 DNA is TGTGCCAGTACCAGCTACAATGAGCAGTTCTTC.

J is TRBJ2-7 and V is TRBV5-6; tentatively, D is TRBD1 (5 bases). Trimming left V 2 bases short and J 0 bases short, with 9 bases between. In germline, CDR1 is SGHDT, CDR2 YYEEEE. The CDR3 covers 14 residues. CDR3 bases: TGTGCCAGCAGCTTCGGAGACAGCTCCTACGAGCAGTACTTC. Residues: CASSFGDSSYEQYF. Combining the CDR3 with reference TRBV5-6 and TRBJ2-7 gives the whole variable domain DAGVTQSPTHLIKTRGQQVTLRCSPKSGHDTVSWYQQALGQGPQFIFQYYEEEERQRGNFPDRFSGHQFPNYSSELNVNALLLGDSALYLCASSFGDSSYEQYFGPGTRLTVT.

This sequence joins TRBV3-1 (or the pseudogene TRBV3-2) and TRBJ2-3; 15 bases fit TRBD2. V shed 6 bases, J shed 9 bases, and the junction held 7 bases outside the gene matches. Germline-derived CDR1 and CDR2 are LGHDT and YNNKEL (reference sequence). The CDR3 consists of 15 residues. This CDR3 is CASRSGLAGGTTQYF. Here the CDR3 DNA reads TGTGCCAGCAGATCCGGACTAGCGGGAGGGACCACGCAGTATTTT.

CDR3 sequence reads: CASSPGGYQPQHF. Here the CDR3 DNA reads TGTGCCAGCTCACCAGGGGGGTATCAGCCCCAGCATTTT. V usage is TRBV18 and J usage is TRBJ1-5, with a possible D match to TRBD1 (5 bases). V shed 2 bases and J shed 5 bases, with 7 bases lying between them. The CDR3 covers 13 residues. Germline CDR1 reads KGHSH; CDR2 reads LQKENI.

This chain connects TRBV6-4 to TRBJ2-1; 8 nucleotides match TRBD2. Germline CDR1 is MRHNA and CDR2 is SNTAGT. V lost 3 bases to trimming and J lost 6 bases; unmatched junction nucleotides: 4. The CDR3 is 14 amino acids. CDR3 region: CASSEGLAVNEQFF. In DNA form, the CDR3 reads TGTGCCAGCAGTGAAGGACTAGCCGTCAATGAGCAGTTCTTC.

The chain combines TRBV7-2 with TRBJ2-3, with 10 bases fitting TRBD1. Losses at the gene ends were 6 bases for V and 4 bases for J; bases not matched to a gene: 7. The CDR3 has 15 amino acids. In germline, CDR1 is SGHTA, CDR2 FQGNSA. Written as DNA, the CDR3 is TGTGCCAGCAGGGGCCGCGGACAGGGGGCAGATACGCAGTATTTT. Its protein product is CASRGRGQGADTQYF.